Listed here are 8 T cell receptor beta chains from one sample, sequenced in a study of T cells after yellow fever vaccination. TCRdb itself ran the 5' RACE reads through MiXCR, one entry per CDR3 protein. The sample has approximately 250,000 distinct CDR3 sequences; less than 7.5% are singletons. The material sequenced was CD4+ T cells sorted from PBMCs, taken on the day of the yellow fever booster vaccination. These receptor sequences come from a man under 40 who received the YFV17D yellow fever vaccine.

This clonotype showed up many times. The V call is TRBV10-3, the J call TRBJ2-1; 12 nucleotides line up with TRBD2. Per germline, CDR1 ENHRY and CDR2 SYGVKD. J lost 5 bases, V lost 7 bases, and 6 bases had no gene match. The CDR3 has 15 residues. CDR3 loop: CAIKRRTSGDNEQFF. The CDR3 region has the DNA TGTGCCATCAAGAGAAGGACTAGCGGGGACAATGAGCAGTTCTTC.

There are a few counts of this clonotype. The gene calls are TRBV11-2 and TRBJ2-7; D is possibly TRBD1 or TRBD2 (9 bases each). Trimming pared 0 bases from V and 4 bases from J, leaving 16 bases between. Germline CDR1 and CDR2: SGHAT and FQNNGV. This CDR3 spans 16 amino acids. CDR3 nucleotides: TGTGCCAGCAGCTTAGATTCTAGCGGGACAGGGTACGAGCAGTACTTC. It yields the protein CASSLDSSGTGYEQYF.

The chain is built from TRBV5-1 and TRBJ2-3, with TRBD2 identical over 11 bases. Germline loops: CDR1 SGHRS, CDR2 YFSETQ. The junction had 7 bases not matched to a gene; V was cut back by 3 bases and J by 4 bases. This CDR3 has 16 residues. The CDR3 loop reads CASSSSGTSGSDTQYF. CDR3 DNA sequence: TGCGCCAGCAGCTCCTCCGGGACTAGCGGCTCAGATACGCAGTATTTT.

This clonotype was observed at least ten times. V is TRBV28 and J is TRBJ2-5, with D perhaps being TRBD1 or TRBD2 (7 bases each). This CDR3 has 15 residues. Germline V gene sequence: CDR1 MDHEN, CDR2 SYDVKM. With 5 bases removed from V and 3 bases from J, the gap between germline ends came to 16 bases. CDR3 sequence: CASSPTGEGKETQYF. CDR3 nucleotide sequence: TGTGCCAGCAGTCCAACAGGGGAGGGCAAAGAGACCCAGTACTTC.

As for this clonotype: This could be a read error, since a much larger clone is one nucleotide away. V usage is TRBV3-1 and J usage is TRBJ1-1, with D hard to call. In germline, CDR1 is LGHDT, CDR2 YNNKEL (reference sequence). V lost 0 bases to trimming and J lost 6 bases, with 11 bases between them. This CDR3 has 14 residues. The CDR3 loop is CASSQEGIGAEAFF. As DNA, the CDR3 is TGTGCCAGCAGCCAAGAAGGAATTGGCGCTGAAGCTTTCTTT.

This clonotype was seen just once. V is TRBV29-1 and J is TRBJ2-5; no clear D. Per germline, CDR1 SQVTM and CDR2 ANQGSEA. The CDR3 runs to 11 residues. The V end lost 7 bases, the J end lost 5 bases, and 11 bases lay between the germline ends. CDR3 DNA: TGCAGCGGTGATTGGGCGGAGACCCAGTACTTC. Amino acids: CSGDWAETQYF.

The DNA of the CDR3 is TGTGCCAGCAGCCGAAGGGTATCCCAAGAGACCCAGTACTTC. This codes for CASSRRVSQETQYF. J is TRBJ2-5 and V is TRBV12-3 or TRBV12-4; D is undetermined. The CDR3 loop spans 14 amino acids. Trimming stripped 6 bases from V and 1 base from J, with 12 bases between.

This clonotype was counted many times. The chain joins TRBV14 to TRBJ2-7, with TRBD1 as a possible D gene (6 bases). The germline gives CDR1 SGHDN, CDR2 FVKESK. The CDR3 runs to 14 residues. Trimming took 3 bases from V and 2 from J, leaving 11 bases between them. CDR3 sequence (DNA): TGTGCCAGCAGCCACCGACAGGCGGCCTACGAGCAGTACTTC. Translated: CASSHRQAAYEQYF.